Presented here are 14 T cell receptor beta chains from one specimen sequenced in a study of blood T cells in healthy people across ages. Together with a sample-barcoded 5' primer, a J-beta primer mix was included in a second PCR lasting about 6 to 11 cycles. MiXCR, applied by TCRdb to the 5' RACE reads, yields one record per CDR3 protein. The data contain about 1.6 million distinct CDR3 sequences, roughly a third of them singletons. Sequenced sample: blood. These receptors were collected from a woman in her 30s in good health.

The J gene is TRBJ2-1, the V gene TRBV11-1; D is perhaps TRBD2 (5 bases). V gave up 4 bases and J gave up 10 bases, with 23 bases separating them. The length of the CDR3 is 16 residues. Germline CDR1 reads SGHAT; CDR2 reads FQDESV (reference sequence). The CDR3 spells CASSSPLVARSGEQFF. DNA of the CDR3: TGTGCCAGCAGCTCCCCTTTGGTAGCGCGGTCTGGGGAGCAGTTCTTC.

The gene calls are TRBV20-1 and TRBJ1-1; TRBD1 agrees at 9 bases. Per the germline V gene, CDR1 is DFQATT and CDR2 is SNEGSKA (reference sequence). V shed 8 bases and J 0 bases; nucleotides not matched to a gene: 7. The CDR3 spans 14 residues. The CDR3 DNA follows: TGCAGTAAAACAGGGGGCATCATGAACACTGAAGCTTTCTTT. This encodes CSKTGGIMNTEAFF.

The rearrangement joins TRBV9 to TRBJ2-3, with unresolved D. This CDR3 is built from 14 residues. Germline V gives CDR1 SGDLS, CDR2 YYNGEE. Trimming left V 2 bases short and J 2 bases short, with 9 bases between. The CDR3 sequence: CASSVGVVTDTQYF. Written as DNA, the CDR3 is TGTGCCAGCAGCGTCGGCGTCGTCACAGATACGCAGTATTTT.

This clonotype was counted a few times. CDR3 nucleotides: TGCAGTGCAGACGCTCCGGGGTCCTACGAGCAGTACTTC. Translating gives CSADAPGSYEQYF. J is TRBJ2-7 and V is TRBV20-1; D might be TRBD2 (5 bases). The V gene lost 6 bases and the J gene lost 1 base, with 13 bases spanning the gap. The V gene's germline CDR1 is DFQATT and CDR2 SNEGSKA (reference sequence). The CDR3 extends over 13 amino acids.

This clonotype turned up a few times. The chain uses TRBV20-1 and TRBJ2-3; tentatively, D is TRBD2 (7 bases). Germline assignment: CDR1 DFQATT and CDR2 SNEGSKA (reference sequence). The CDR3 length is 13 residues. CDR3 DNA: TGCAGGGGGGGGGCAGGGAGCACAGATACGCAGTATTTT. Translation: CRGGAGSTDTQYF.

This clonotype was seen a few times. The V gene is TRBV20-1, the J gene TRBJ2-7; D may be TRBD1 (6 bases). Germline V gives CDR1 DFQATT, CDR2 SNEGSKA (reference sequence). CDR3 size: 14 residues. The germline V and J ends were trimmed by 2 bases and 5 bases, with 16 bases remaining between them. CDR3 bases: TGCAGTGCTAGATCGTCAGGGGTATTCCACGAGCAGTACTTC. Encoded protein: CSARSSGVFHEQYF.

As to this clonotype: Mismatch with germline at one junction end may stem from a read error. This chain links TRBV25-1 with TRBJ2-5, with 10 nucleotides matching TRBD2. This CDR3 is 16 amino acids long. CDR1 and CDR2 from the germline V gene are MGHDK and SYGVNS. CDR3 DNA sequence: TGTGCCAGCGGTGAAACTCTAGCGGGGGATCAAGAGACCCAGTACTTC. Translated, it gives CASGETLAGDQETQYF. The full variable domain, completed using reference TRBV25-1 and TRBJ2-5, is EADIYQTPRYLVIGTGKKITLECSQTMGHDKMYWYQQDPGMELHLIHYSYGVNSTEKGDLSSESTVSRIRTEHFPLTLESARPSHTSQYLCASGETLAGDQETQYFGPGTRLLVL.

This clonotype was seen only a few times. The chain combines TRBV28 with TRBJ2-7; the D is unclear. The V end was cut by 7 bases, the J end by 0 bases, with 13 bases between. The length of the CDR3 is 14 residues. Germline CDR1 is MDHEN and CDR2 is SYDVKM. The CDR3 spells CASNRIGSSYEQYF. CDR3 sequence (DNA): TGTGCCAGCAATCGAATAGGGTCCTCCTACGAGCAGTACTTC.

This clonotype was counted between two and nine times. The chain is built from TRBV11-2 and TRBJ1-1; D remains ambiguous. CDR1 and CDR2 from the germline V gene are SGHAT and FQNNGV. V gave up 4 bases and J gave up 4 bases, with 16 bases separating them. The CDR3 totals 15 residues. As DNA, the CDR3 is TGTGCCAGCAGCTCCCAGGACCTGGCGGGCACTGAAGCTTTCTTT. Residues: CASSSQDLAGTEAFF. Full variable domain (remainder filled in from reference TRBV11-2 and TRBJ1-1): EAGVAQSPRYKIIEKRQSVAFWCNPISGHATLYWYQQILGQGPKLLIQFQNNGVVDDSQLPKDRFSAERLKGVDSTLKIQPAKLEDSAVYLCASSSQDLAGTEAFFGQGTRLTVV.

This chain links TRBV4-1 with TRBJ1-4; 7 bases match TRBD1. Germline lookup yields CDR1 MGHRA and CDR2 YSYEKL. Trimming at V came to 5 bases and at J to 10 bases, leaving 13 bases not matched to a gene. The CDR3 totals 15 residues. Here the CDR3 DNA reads TGCGCCAGCAGCTACCAGGGGGATGGTGCCTTAAAACTGTTTTTT. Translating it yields CASSYQGDGALKLFF.

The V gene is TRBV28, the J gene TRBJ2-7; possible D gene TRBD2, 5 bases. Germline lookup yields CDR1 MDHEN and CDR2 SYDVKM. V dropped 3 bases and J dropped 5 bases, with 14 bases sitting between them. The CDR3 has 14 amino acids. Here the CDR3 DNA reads TGTGCCAGCAGTTTGGACGCGGGCCTAAACGAGCAGTACTTC. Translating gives CASSLDAGLNEQYF.

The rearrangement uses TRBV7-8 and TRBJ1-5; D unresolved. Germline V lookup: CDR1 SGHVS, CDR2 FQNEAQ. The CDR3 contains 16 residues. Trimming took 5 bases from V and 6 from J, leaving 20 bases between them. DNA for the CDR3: TGTGCCAGCAGCCTGTTGACGGCTGGGTTACGTCAGCCCCAGCATTTT. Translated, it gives CASSLLTAGLRQPQHF.

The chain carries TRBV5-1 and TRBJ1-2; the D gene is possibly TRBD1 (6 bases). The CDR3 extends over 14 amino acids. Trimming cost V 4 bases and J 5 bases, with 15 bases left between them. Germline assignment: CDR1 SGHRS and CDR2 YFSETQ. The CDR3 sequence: CASSPDGQFYGYTF. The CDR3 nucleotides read TGCGCCAGCAGCCCCGACGGACAGTTTTATGGCTACACCTTC.

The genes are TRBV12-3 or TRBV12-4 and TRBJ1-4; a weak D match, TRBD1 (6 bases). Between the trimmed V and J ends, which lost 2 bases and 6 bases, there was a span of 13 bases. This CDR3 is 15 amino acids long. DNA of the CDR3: TGTGCCAGCAGTTTATACGGGACACAGGATGAAAAACTGTTTTTT. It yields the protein CASSLYGTQDEKLFF.